The following is a TCR beta chain sequence with its context. Its antigen is unknown. The data derive from a study of early stage breast cancer tumors. The method was immunoSEQ multiplex PCR; TCRdb's version includes in-frame clones alone and lacks a portion of them. The sample shows about 34,000 clones, more than 65% of them seen only once. General study results and limits: Chain pairing and CD4, CD8 or FOXP3 expression were not captured.

Germline V gene lookup returns CDR1 MGHDK and CDR2 SYGVNS. There are 15 residues in the CDR3. The junction had 6 bases not matched to a gene; V was cut back by 2 bases and J by 3 bases. V gene TRBV25-1 combines with J gene TRBJ2-5; 7 bases map to TRBD1. Sequenced material: breast tumor tissue. The sequence was obtained from a person aged 30 to 39 with breast cancer. The CDR3 region has the DNA TGTGCCAGCAGTGAAGATGGAACAGGGGAAGAGACCCAGTACTTC. Its translation: CASSEDGTGEETQYF. Combining the CDR3 with reference TRBV25-1 and TRBJ2-5 gives the whole variable domain EADIYQTPRYLVIGTGKKITLECSQTMGHDKMYWYQQDPGMELHLIHYSYGVNSTEKGDLSSESTVSRIRTEHFPLTLESARPSHTSQYLCASSEDGTGEETQYFGPGTRLLVL.